The 29 T cell receptor beta chains below all came from one sample that was sequenced in a study of T cell changes during pregnancy in multiple sclerosis. The table came from immunoSEQ multiplex PCR; TCRdb's copy has only in-frame clones and leaves some out. The table has approximately 130,000 clones, about 94% seen once. This material consisted of peripheral blood, taken before pregnancy. All receptors come from a female donor with multiple sclerosis, enrolled in a pregnancy study.

This clone was found a few times. The chain is built from TRBV5-8 and TRBJ1-1; maybe TRBD1 (6 bases). V shed 1 base and J shed 3 bases, with 10 bases lying between them. In germline, CDR1 is SGHTS, CDR2 YDEGEE. This CDR3 has 14 amino acids. The CDR3: CASSLSGGYTEAFF. Here the CDR3 DNA reads TGTGCCAGCAGCTTGAGCGGGGGCTACACTGAAGCTTTCTTT. Filled out from reference TRBV5-8 and TRBJ1-1, the complete variable domain reads EAGVTQSPTHLIKTRGQQATLRCSPISGHTSVYWYQQALGLGLQFLLWYDEGEERNRGNFPPRFSGRQFPNYSSELNVNALELEDSALYLCASSLSGGYTEAFFGQGTRLTVV.

The chain links TRBV6-5 to TRBJ1-2; tentatively, D is TRBD1 (5 bases). V was clipped by 8 bases and J by 2 bases, with 12 bases between them. Germline CDR1 is MNHEY and CDR2 is SVGAGI. This CDR3 has 13 residues. The DNA for the CDR3 is TGTGCCAGCTTCCCAGGGTTCAACTATGGCTACACCTTC. Protein product: CASFPGFNYGYTF.

The chain carries TRBV5-5 and TRBJ1-5; TRBD1 aligns across 11 bases. This CDR3 contains 14 residues. The V gene's germline CDR1 is SGHKS and CDR2 YYEKEE (reference sequence). The V gene end was trimmed by 4 bases and the J gene end by 7 bases; junction bases not matched to a gene: 4. This CDR3 reads CASSRTGGYQPQHF. CDR3 in DNA: TGTGCCAGCAGCCGGACAGGGGGCTACCAGCCCCAGCATTTT.

The chain employs TRBV9 and TRBJ2-2; possibly TRBD2 for D (6 bases). The CDR3 is made up of 18 amino acids. Germline-derived CDR1 and CDR2 are SGDLS and YYNGEE. The V gene lost 0 bases and the J gene lost 3 bases, with 18 bases spanning the gap. CDR3 bases: TGTGCCAGCAGCGTAGAACGGGAGTGGGGGACCGACACCGGGGAGCTGTTTTTT. It encodes CASSVEREWGTDTGELFF. The whole variable domain, remainder taken from reference TRBV9 and TRBJ2-2, is DSGVTQTPKHLITATGQRVTLRCSPRSGDLSVYWYQQSLDQGLQFLIQYYNGEERAKGNILERFSAQQFPDLHSELNLSSLELGDSALYFCASSVEREWGTDTGELFFGEGSRLTVL.

This clone was found a few times. The J gene is TRBJ2-7, the V gene TRBV19, with D perhaps matching TRBD2 (5 bases). Trimming left V 6 bases short and J 2 bases short, with 11 bases between. The CDR3 loop spans 13 amino acids. Germline V lookup: CDR1 LNHDA, CDR2 SQIVND (reference sequence). The CDR3 nucleotides are TGTGCCAGTAGCTCGACCGGGACCTACGAGCAGTACTTC. As protein: CASSSTGTYEQYF.

This rearrangement joins TRBV5-1 to TRBJ2-4; TRBD1 matches at 8 bases. The germline CDR1 and CDR2 sequences are SGHRS and YFSETQ. After removal of 2 bases from V and 8 bases from J, the junction contained 15 bases not matched to a gene. The CDR3 length is 17 residues. The CDR3 region has the DNA TGCGCCAGCAGCTTCCTCAAAGGGACAGGCCGGCGGGACATTCAGTACTTC. Protein product: CASSFLKGTGRRDIQYF.

The chain uses TRBV28 and TRBJ1-2; perhaps TRBD1 as D (5 bases). The CDR3 sequence is 12 residues long. Trimming removed 6 bases at V and 4 bases at J, with 9 bases between. The germline V gene encodes CDR1 MDHEN and CDR2 SYDVKM. CDR3 amino acids: CASSVTAYGYTF. As DNA, the CDR3 is TGTGCCAGCAGCGTGACAGCCTATGGCTACACCTTC.

The chain couples TRBV6-1 to TRBJ2-2; TRBD2 is a possible D gene (7 bases). CDR1 MNHNS and CDR2 SASEGT come from the germline V gene. V was trimmed by 0 bases and J by 5 bases, leaving 10 bases between them. The length of the CDR3 is 15 residues. The CDR3 bases are TGTGCCAGCAGTGAAGCGGGAGGGGGGACCGGGGAGCTGTTTTTT. Encoded protein: CASSEAGGGTGELFF.

The chain carries TRBV25-1 and TRBJ2-2, with a tentative D call TRBD2 (6 bases). Germline V CDR1 and CDR2: MGHDK, SYGVNS. Trimming cost V 2 bases and J 1 base, with 8 bases left between them. There are 15 residues in the CDR3. In DNA form, the CDR3 reads TGTGCCAGCAGTGAACGGGGAGGGAACACCGGGGAGCTGTTTTTT. It encodes CASSERGGNTGELFF.

Comments on this clone: Sequence at one end of the junction differs from germline and may be a read error. Other nucleotide sequences in the sample specify the same CDR3. The V gene is TRBV4-1, the J gene TRBJ2-5, with 9 bases that match TRBD1. This CDR3 has 16 amino acids. Germline V gene data show CDR1 as MGHRA and CDR2 as YSYEKL. The CDR3 loop reads CASSQAAGTGKETQYF. The DNA for the CDR3 is TGTGCCAGCAGCCAAGCCGCTGGGACAGGGAAAGAGACCCAGTACTTC.

The chain couples TRBV21-1 to TRBJ1-2; the table's D gene call, TRBD1, was not cross checked with the DNA. TRBV21-1 is a listed pseudogene. CDR3 length equals 15 residues. CDR3 region: CASSKPGTGCYGYTF. The CDR3 DNA reads as TGTGCCAGCAGCAAACCCGGGACAGGGTGCTATGGCTACACCTTC.

This chain uses TRBV6-1 with TRBJ1-1; 11 bases line up with TRBD1. The V and J ends lost 2 bases and 5 bases, in that order; junction bases with no gene match: 10. CDR1 is MNHNS, CDR2 SASEGT, per germline. This CDR3 has 17 amino acids. The CDR3 is CASSENPFGTGGTEAFF. The CDR3 DNA reads TGTGCCAGCAGTGAAAATCCTTTTGGGACAGGGGGGACTGAAGCTTTCTTT.

The chain recombines TRBV5-6 with TRBJ1-2; D remains unclear. Per the germline V gene, CDR1 is SGHDT and CDR2 is YYEEEE. V lost 1 base to trimming and J lost 7 bases, with 14 bases between them. This CDR3 is built from 14 residues. CDR3 in DNA: TGTGCCAGCAGCTTGAACAACGGGGTCGGTGGCTACACCTTC. Translation gives CASSLNNGVGGYTF.

The gene calls are TRBV28 and TRBJ2-1; 13 bases map to TRBD2. The CDR3 sequence is 14 residues long. Germline loops: CDR1 MDHEN, CDR2 SYDVKM. J gave up 9 bases and V 6 bases, and 5 bases lay outside the gene matches. This CDR3 reads CASRRTSGSGEQFF. As DNA, the CDR3 is TGTGCCAGCAGAAGGACTAGCGGGAGTGGTGAGCAGTTCTTC.

The chain carries TRBV9 and TRBJ2-1; 12 bases line up with TRBD2. In germline, CDR1 is SGDLS, CDR2 YYNGEE. With 4 bases clipped from V and 7 bases from J, the junction kept 6 bases outside the gene matches. The CDR3 spans 15 residues. The CDR3 here is CASSPGLAGLNEQFF. The CDR3 nucleotides are TGTGCCAGCAGCCCGGGACTAGCGGGCTTGAATGAGCAGTTCTTC. Looking up the rest from reference TRBV9 and TRBJ2-1 gives the full variable domain: DSGVTQTPKHLITATGQRVTLRCSPRSGDLSVYWYQQSLDQGLQFLIQYYNGEERAKGNILERFSAQQFPDLHSELNLSSLELGDSALYFCASSPGLAGLNEQFFGPGTRLTVL.

The chain carries TRBV29-1 and TRBJ2-7; tentatively, D is TRBD1 (6 bases). With 7 bases removed from V and 6 bases from J, the gap between germline ends came to 16 bases. This CDR3 has 12 residues. Germline CDR1 reads SQVTM; CDR2 reads ANQGSEA. The CDR3 region is CSGAAGDSEQYF. The CDR3 coding sequence is TGCAGCGGAGCGGCAGGGGATAGCGAGCAGTACTTC.

The chain recombines TRBV5-1 with TRBJ2-1; TRBD2 agrees at 11 bases. The CDR3 totals 18 residues. J was trimmed by 0 bases and V by 4 bases; bases with no gene match: 9. The germline V gene has CDR1 SGHRS and CDR2 YFSETQ. The CDR3 DNA is TGCGCCAGCAGCCTCGGGACTAGCGGAGCTGGCTCCTACAATGAGCAGTTCTTC. Translation gives CASSLGTSGAGSYNEQFF.

This chain connects TRBV19 to TRBJ1-6; 9 bases fit TRBD1. CDR3 length: 15 residues. The germline V gene has CDR1 LNHDA and CDR2 SQIVND (reference sequence). With 6 bases clipped from V and 4 bases from J, the junction kept 4 bases outside the gene matches. CDR3: CASSPGQGYNSPLHF. For the CDR3, the DNA is TGTGCCAGTAGCCCGGGACAGGGTTATAATTCACCCCTCCACTTT.

The chain has TRBV4-2 and TRBJ1-4, with D uncertain. This CDR3 region has 16 residues. The V gene's germline CDR1 is LGHNA and CDR2 YNFKEQ. The V and J ends lost 4 bases and 2 bases respectively, with 14 bases between them. The CDR3 here is CASSLEVIVTNEKLFF. The CDR3, as DNA: TGTGCCAGCAGCCTGGAGGTCATAGTTACTAATGAAAAACTGTTTTTT.

The V and J genes are TRBV11-1 and TRBJ2-7, with TRBD1 as a possible D gene (5 bases). Between the trimmed V and J ends, which lost 5 bases and 3 bases, there was a span of 14 bases. CDR1 SGHAT and CDR2 FQDESV come from the germline V gene (reference sequence). The CDR3 is 14 residues long. CDR3 sequence reads: CASSRAQGGYEQYF. The CDR3 DNA reads as TGTGCCAGCAGCAGAGCCCAGGGTGGCTACGAGCAGTACTTC.

CDR3 nucleotides: TGTGCCAGCAGCTTAAGGGGACAACACCAAGAGACCCAGTACTTC. This gives the protein CASSLRGQHQETQYF. The chain combines TRBV11-2 with TRBJ2-5; maybe TRBD1 (6 bases). Germline V gene sequence: CDR1 SGHAT, CDR2 FQNNGV. This CDR3 has 15 residues. The V and J ends lost 2 bases and 0 bases respectively, with 10 bases between them.

This clone has just one count. The V gene is TRBV29-1, the J gene TRBJ1-2; D is ambiguous. V dropped 2 bases and J dropped 0 bases, with 4 bases sitting between them. Germline V gives CDR1 SQVTM, CDR2 ANQGSEA. The CDR3 has 12 amino acids. CDR3 sequence (DNA): TGCAGCGTTGAACGGGCTAACTATGGCTACACCTTC. Translated, it gives CSVERANYGYTF. Drawing the rest from reference TRBV29-1 and TRBJ1-2, the complete variable domain is SAVISQKPSRDICQRGTSLTIQCQVDSQVTMMFWYRQQPGQSLTLIATANQGSEATYESGFVIDKFPISRPNLTFSTLTVSNMSPEDSSIYLCSVERANYGYTFGSGTRLTVV.

This sequence joins TRBV27 and TRBJ1-4, with a possible D match to TRBD1 (5 bases). The CDR3 sequence is 14 residues long. Germline V gene sequence: CDR1 MNHEY, CDR2 SMNVEV (reference sequence). Trimming cost V 4 bases and J 4 bases, with 10 bases left between them. The CDR3 DNA reads TGTGCCAGCAGTTCCTGGCAGGGTAATGAAAAACTGTTTTTT. Protein sequence: CASSSWQGNEKLFF. Together with reference TRBV27 and TRBJ1-4, the CDR3 gives the full variable domain: EAQVTQNPRYLITVTGKKLTVTCSQNMNHEYMSWYRQDPGLGLRQIYYSMNVEVTDKGDVPEGYKVSRKEKRNFPLILESPSPNQTSLYFCASSSWQGNEKLFFGSGTQLSVL.

This chain uses TRBV30 with TRBJ2-7, with D tentatively TRBD2 (5 bases). In germline, CDR1 is GTSNPN, CDR2 SVGIG (reference sequence). Trimming cost V 5 bases and J 0 bases, with 23 bases left between them. CDR3 size: 17 residues. Here the CDR3 reads CAWGGFIKSSSSYEQYF. CDR3 coding DNA: TGTGCCTGGGGAGGCTTTATTAAGAGTTCGAGCTCCTACGAGCAGTACTTC.

This clone was seen a few times. The gene calls are TRBV5-1 and TRBJ1-1; TRBD1 matches 8 bases. Germline V gene sequence: CDR1 SGHRS, CDR2 YFSETQ. This CDR3 contains 14 residues. V was clipped by 4 bases and J by 5 bases; unmatched bases: 7. CDR3 sequence: CASSAHGQGTEAFF. The CDR3 DNA sequence: TGCGCCAGCAGCGCCCACGGACAGGGAACTGAAGCTTTCTTT.

The CDR3 sequence: CASSSGGGGSSYEQYF. CDR3 DNA sequence: TGCGCCAGCAGCTCGGGGGGTGGCGGGAGCTCCTACGAGCAGTACTTC. The rearrangement links TRBV5-1 to TRBJ2-7; 7 bases are a match to TRBD2. The CDR3 totals 16 residues. Germline assignment: CDR1 SGHRS and CDR2 YFSETQ. The V and J ends lost 3 bases and 0 bases, in that order; junction bases with no gene match: 9.

This chain links TRBV6-5 with TRBJ1-5; 8 bases map to TRBD1. The CDR3 length is 14 residues. Trimming removed 6 bases from V and 4 bases from J; junction bases left unmatched: 5. From germline, CDR1 is MNHEY and CDR2 SVGAGI. This CDR3 is CASSIGTGNQPQHF. For the CDR3, the DNA is TGTGCCAGCAGCATCGGGACAGGTAATCAGCCCCAGCATTTT.

The V gene is TRBV4-2, the J gene TRBJ1-6, with TRBD1 matching 7 bases. The germline V gene has CDR1 LGHNA and CDR2 YNFKEQ. V shed 4 bases, J shed 7 bases, and the junction held 10 bases outside the gene matches. The length of the CDR3 is 16 residues. This CDR3 is CASSRSQGGDNSPLHF. CDR3 nucleotides: TGTGCCAGCAGCCGGAGTCAGGGGGGAGACAATTCACCCCTCCACTTT.

The chain is built from TRBV6-5 and TRBJ2-7, with D possibly matching TRBD1 (6 bases). The DNA end is a closer match to TRBJ2-5, so the J assignment may be wrong. Per germline, CDR1 MNHEY and CDR2 SVGAGI. The CDR3 has 12 amino acids. The CDR3 coding sequence is TGTGCCAGCAGTGCAACGACAGGGACCCAGTACTTC. It translates to CASSATTGTQYF.